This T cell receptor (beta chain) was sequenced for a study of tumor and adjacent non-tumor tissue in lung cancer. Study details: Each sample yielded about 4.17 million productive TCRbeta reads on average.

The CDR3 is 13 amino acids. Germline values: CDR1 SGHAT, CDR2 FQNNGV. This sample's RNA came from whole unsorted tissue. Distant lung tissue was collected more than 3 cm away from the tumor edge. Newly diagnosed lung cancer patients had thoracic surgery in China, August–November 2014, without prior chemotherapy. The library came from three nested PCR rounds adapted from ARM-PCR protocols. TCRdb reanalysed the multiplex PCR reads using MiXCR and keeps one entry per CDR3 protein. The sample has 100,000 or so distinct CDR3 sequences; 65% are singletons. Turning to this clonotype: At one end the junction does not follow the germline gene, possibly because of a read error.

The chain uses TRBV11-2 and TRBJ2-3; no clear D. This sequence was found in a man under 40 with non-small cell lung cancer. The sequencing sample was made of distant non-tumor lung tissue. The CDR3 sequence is CSSCTTFADTQYF. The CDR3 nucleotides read TGTTCCAGCTGCACGACCTTTGCAGATACGCAGTATTTT.